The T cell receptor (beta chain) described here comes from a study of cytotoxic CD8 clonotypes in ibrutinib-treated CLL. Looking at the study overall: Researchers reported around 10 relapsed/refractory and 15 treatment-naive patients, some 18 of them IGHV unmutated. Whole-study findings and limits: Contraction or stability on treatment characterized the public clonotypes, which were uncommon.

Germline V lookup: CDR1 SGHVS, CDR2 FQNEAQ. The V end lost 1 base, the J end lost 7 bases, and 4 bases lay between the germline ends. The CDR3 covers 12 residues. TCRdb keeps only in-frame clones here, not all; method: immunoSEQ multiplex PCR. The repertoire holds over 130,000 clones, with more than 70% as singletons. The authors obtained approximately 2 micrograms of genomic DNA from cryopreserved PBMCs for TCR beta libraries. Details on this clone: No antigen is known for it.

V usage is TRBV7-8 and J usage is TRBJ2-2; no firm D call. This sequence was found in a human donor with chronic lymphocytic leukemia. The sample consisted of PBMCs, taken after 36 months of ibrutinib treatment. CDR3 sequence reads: CASSLVNGELFF. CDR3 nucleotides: TGTGCCAGCAGCTTAGTGAACGGGGAGCTGTTTTTT.